This T cell receptor (beta chain) was observed in a study of cytomegalovirus exposure and HLA in healthy donors. Study in general: The approximately 120 validation repertoires, a later analysis reported, used the same platform as the 666 first-cohort repertoires.

Study findings and constraints: High specificity and sensitivity for cytomegalovirus status were reported for the classifier. That first-cohort TCR clusters tended to co-occur in the 90 to 150 validation repertoires was found in a later analysis. Through in vitro validation, a few CMV-associated chains were shown to be specific for CMV antigens.

On this clone: Its target is unknown.

The protocol was immunoSEQ multiplex PCR, while the TCRdb copy is restricted to in-frame clones and leaves out a portion. The sample has 180,000 or so clones, approximately 86% seen once; the top ten hold roughly 2.7%. From germline, CDR1 is SGHRS and CDR2 YFSETQ. CDR3 size: 15 residues. Trimming removed 0 bases from V and 4 bases from J, with 13 bases in between. The V call is TRBV5-1, the J call TRBJ2-5, with D perhaps matching TRBD2 (6 bases). The sequence was obtained from a young man in good health and CMV-seropositive. Material: PBMCs. The CDR3 here is CASSLALSSAETQYF. The CDR3 DNA reads as TGCGCCAGCAGCTTGGCCCTGTCTAGCGCAGAGACCCAGTACTTC.